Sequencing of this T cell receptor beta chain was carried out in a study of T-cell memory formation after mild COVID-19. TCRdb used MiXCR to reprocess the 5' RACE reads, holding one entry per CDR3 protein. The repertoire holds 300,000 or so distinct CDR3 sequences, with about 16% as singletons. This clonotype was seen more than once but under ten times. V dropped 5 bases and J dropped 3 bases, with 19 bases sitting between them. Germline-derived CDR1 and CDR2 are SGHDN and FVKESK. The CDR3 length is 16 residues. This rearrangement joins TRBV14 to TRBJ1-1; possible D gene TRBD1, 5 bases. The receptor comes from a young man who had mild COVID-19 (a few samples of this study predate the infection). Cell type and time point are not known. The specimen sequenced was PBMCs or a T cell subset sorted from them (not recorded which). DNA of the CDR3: TGTGCCAGCAGCTCTCGCGGGGGATATTTCGACACTGAAGCTTTCTTT. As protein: CASSSRGGYFDTEAFF.